The 20 T cell receptor beta chains below were found in one sample sequenced in a study of naive and memory T cell subsets. The beta constant-region primer was an equimolar mix of two oligonucleotides covering TRBC1 and TRBC2. TCRdb independently ran MiXCR on the UMI-ligation and nested PCR reads; one entry per CDR3 protein. The profile covers approximately 89,000 distinct CDR3 sequences, with about 7% appearing a single time and over 1.5% taken by the ten largest. Sample: central memory CD4+ T cells from blood. The receptors stem from a human donor in good health.

This clonotype was detected many times. The CDR3 reads CASSLVQGTGEQYF. The DNA of the CDR3 is TGTGCCAGCAGCTTAGTACAGGGAACGGGCGAGCAGTACTTC. This chain connects TRBV11-2 to TRBJ2-7; perhaps TRBD1 as D (6 bases). CDR1 is SGHAT, CDR2 FQNNGV, per germline. The CDR3 runs 14 residues. Trimming cost V 1 base and J 6 bases, with 13 bases left between them.

This clonotype came up many times. The chain couples TRBV18 to TRBJ1-1, with D unclear. Germline V lookup: CDR1 KGHSH, CDR2 LQKENI. V was cut by 4 bases and J by 1 base, with 7 bases left in between. CDR3 length equals 13 residues. The CDR3, as DNA: TGTGCCAGCTCACGAGCGCAGAACACTGAAGCTTTCTTT. This sequence encodes CASSRAQNTEAFF.

At least ten counts were recorded for this clonotype. The J gene is TRBJ1-6, the V gene TRBV9, with TRBD1 identical over 9 bases. In germline, CDR1 is SGDLS, CDR2 YYNGEE. Trimming at V came to 0 bases and at J to 6 bases, leaving 10 bases not matched to a gene. The CDR3 is 18 amino acids. In nucleotides, the CDR3 is TGTGCCAGCAGCGTAGCTTCGACCCCGGGACAGGGTAATTCACCCCTCCACTTT. Its protein is CASSVASTPGQGNSPLHF.

In this sample, this clonotype turned up a few times. This rearrangement joins TRBV10-3 to TRBJ2-1; the D gene is possibly TRBD2 (6 bases). Deletions cut 6 bases from V and 7 bases from J, with 16 bases between. Looked up from germline, CDR1 is ENHRY and CDR2 is SYGVKD. The CDR3 runs to 14 residues. CDR3: CAIRADRAGNEQFF. The CDR3 DNA is TGTGCCATCAGGGCGGACCGGGCGGGAAATGAGCAGTTCTTC.

This clonotype was counted a few times. This chain uses TRBV2 with TRBJ1-2, with D possibly TRBD1 on 5 matching bases. The CDR3 runs to 12 residues. V was shortened by 4 bases and J by 4 bases, with 7 bases between the two germline ends. CDR1 is SNHLY and CDR2 is FYNNEI in the germline V gene. CDR3 sequence reads: CASSVGVYGYTF. In nucleotides, the CDR3 is TGTGCCAGCAGTGTAGGGGTCTATGGCTACACCTTC.

This sequence joins TRBV7-9 and TRBJ1-6; 7 positions match TRBD1. Germline lookup yields CDR1 SEHNR and CDR2 FQNEAQ (reference sequence). Trimming cost V 3 bases and J 8 bases; bases outside gene matches: 7. This CDR3 region has 15 residues. In DNA, the CDR3 is TGTGCCAGCAGCTTTGGGGTTACAGGGGATTCACCCCTCCACTTT. This gives the protein CASSFGVTGDSPLHF.

This clonotype has at least ten counts. This chain joins TRBV3-1 and TRBJ2-2, with 8 bases lining up with TRBD1. The germline V gene has CDR1 LGHDT and CDR2 YNNKEL (reference sequence). The CDR3 length is 15 residues. The junction had 11 bases not matched to a gene; V was cut back by 8 bases and J by 6 bases. CDR3 bases: TGTGCCAGCGGAAGACAGGGGACGAAGGCCGGGGAGCTGTTTTTT. It specifies CASGRQGTKAGELFF.

DNA for the CDR3: TGCAGTGCTCCGACCCCGACAGGGGGGAATTCACCCCTCCACTTT. Translation: CSAPTPTGGNSPLHF. This chain connects TRBV20-1 to TRBJ1-6; 9 bases are a match to TRBD1. CDR1 is DFQATT, CDR2 SNEGSKA, per germline (reference sequence). The junction had 9 bases not matched to a gene; V was cut back by 5 bases and J by 7 bases. This CDR3 is built from 15 residues.

This clonotype came up many times. This rearrangement joins TRBV20-1 to TRBJ1-6, with 8 bases matching TRBD1. The V segment lost 1 base and the J segment 7 bases; nucleotides outside the gene matches: 9. CDR3 size: 16 residues. Germline V lookup: CDR1 DFQATT, CDR2 SNEGSKA (reference sequence). DNA of the CDR3: TGCAGTGCTAGAGCGTCCACAGGACAGGGCAATTCACCCCTCCACTTT. It translates to CSARASTGQGNSPLHF.

The V gene is TRBV7-2, the J gene TRBJ2-3; possibly TRBD1 or TRBD2 for D (6 bases each). Germline V gene sequence: CDR1 SGHTA, CDR2 FQGNSA. The CDR3 sequence is 20 residues long. Trimming shortened V by 5 bases and J by 2 bases, and 29 bases separated the two germline ends. CDR3 loop: CASSPAVGGILSSPTDTQYF. The DNA of the CDR3 is TGTGCCAGCAGCCCCGCTGTAGGGGGGATCCTTTCTTCCCCCACAGATACGCAGTATTTT.

This clonotype was seen ten or more times. The rearrangement links TRBV12-3 or TRBV12-4 to TRBJ2-3; 7 bases line up with TRBD2. The CDR3 runs 16 residues. With 3 bases clipped from V and 1 base from J, the junction kept 7 bases outside the gene matches. The CDR3 bases are TGTGCCAGCAGTTTTAACGCGGGAGTGGGCACAGATACGCAGTATTTT. It codes for CASSFNAGVGTDTQYF.

The chain joins TRBV11-2 to TRBJ2-3; 9 bases line up with TRBD2. CDR1 is SGHAT and CDR2 is FQNNGV in the germline V gene. The CDR3 length is 16 residues. V lost 1 base to trimming and J lost 2 bases; unmatched junction nucleotides: 4. The CDR3 spells CASSLVPSGNTDTQYF. The DNA for the CDR3 is TGTGCCAGCAGCTTAGTGCCTAGCGGGAACACAGATACGCAGTATTTT.

This clonotype was observed a handful of times. This chain links TRBV4-3 with TRBJ1-1; TRBD1 might be the D (5 bases). In germline, CDR1 is LGHNA, CDR2 YSLEER. The CDR3 is 13 residues long. Deletions cut 0 bases from V and 10 bases from J, with 12 bases between. The CDR3: CASSQEVGRGAFF. CDR3 DNA: TGCGCCAGCAGCCAAGAAGTAGGGAGGGGAGCTTTCTTT.

This clonotype occurred many times. The genes are TRBV12-3 or TRBV12-4 and TRBJ2-1; TRBD2 matches 12 bases. J gave up 8 bases and V 7 bases, and 6 bases lay outside the gene matches. The CDR3 loop spans 14 amino acids. DNA for the CDR3: TGTGCCAGCATCCTAGCGGGAGGGGGCGATGAGCAGTTCTTC. It is translated as CASILAGGGDEQFF.

This clonotype has a count of ten or more. This sequence joins TRBV18 and TRBJ1-2; D perhaps matches TRBD1 (6 bases). Trimming took 5 bases from V and 6 from J, leaving 16 bases between them. The CDR3 length is 14 residues. CDR1 is KGHSH and CDR2 is LQKENI in the germline V gene. CDR3 region: CASSTGMGTDGYTF. CDR3 nucleotides: TGTGCCAGCTCAACAGGGATGGGGACTGATGGCTACACCTTC.

This clonotype was seen repeatedly, ten times or more. The chain joins TRBV7-8 to TRBJ1-5; 7 nucleotides line up with TRBD1. This CDR3 contains 14 residues. Trimming cost V 3 bases and J 7 bases; bases outside gene matches: 6. The germline V gene has CDR1 SGHVS and CDR2 FQNEAQ. The CDR3 region is CASSFLGGRQPQHF. CDR3 in DNA: TGTGCCAGCAGCTTTCTAGGGGGCAGGCAGCCCCAGCATTTT.

This clonotype was counted many times. The V call is TRBV12-3 or TRBV12-4, the J call TRBJ2-5; 7 bases fit TRBD1. J gave up 3 bases and V 4 bases, and 8 bases lay outside the gene matches. The CDR3 spans 15 residues. CDR3 nucleotides: TGTGCCAGCAGTTCGAGGGGGCTCCTAGAAGAGACCCAGTACTTC. It is translated as CASSSRGLLEETQYF.

There are many counts of this clonotype. The V gene is TRBV6-1, the J gene TRBJ1-2; no clear D. The CDR3 has 13 amino acids. Germline values: CDR1 MNHNS, CDR2 SASEGT. Trimming shortened V by 8 bases and J by 5 bases, and 15 bases separated the two germline ends. The CDR3 DNA sequence: TGTGCCAGCCGCAACATCCCATCTTATGGCTACACCTTC. Translation: CASRNIPSYGYTF.

This clonotype has just a few counts. In DNA form, the CDR3 reads TGTGCCAGCAGCCTCTTAAGGGGCGGGGTCGGGGAGACCCAGTACTTC. Translation: CASSLLRGGVGETQYF. The chain has TRBV7-3 and TRBJ2-5; weak D call: TRBD2 (6 bases). The CDR3 extends over 16 amino acids. CDR1 is SGHTA and CDR2 is FQGTGA in the germline V gene. V was cut by 5 bases and J by 5 bases, with 21 bases left in between.

Turning to this clonotype: A much larger clone differs from this one at a single base, so this may be a read error. The V gene is TRBV7-2, the J gene TRBJ1-1; perhaps TRBD1 as D (5 bases). The CDR3 extends over 15 amino acids. Germline V gene data show CDR1 as SGHTA and CDR2 as FQGNSA. V lost 4 bases and J lost 5, with 17 bases in between. CDR3 loop: CASSYSAGSRTEAFF. In DNA form, the CDR3 reads TGTGCCAGCAGCTACAGCGCAGGGAGCAGGACTGAAGCTTTCTTT.